The next 14 T cell receptor beta chains were all read from a single sample in a study of T cell repertoires in cytomegalovirus infection. Using its own MiXCR run on the reads, TCRdb lists one record per CDR3 protein. This table holds about 230,000 distinct CDR3 sequences, approximately 24% found once. Sample: CD8+ T cells from PBMCs. These receptors originate from a human donor in good health (CMV status not recorded). Some clones in this sample may be carry-over from other donors' samples.

This clonotype was found a few times. The chain recombines TRBV7-4 with TRBJ2-1; D is possibly TRBD2 (5 bases). Germline CDR1 SGHVT, CDR2 SQSDAQ. The CDR3 is made up of 15 amino acids. V dropped 5 bases and J dropped 4 bases, with 15 bases sitting between them. CDR3 residues: CASSKADWPYNEQFF. CDR3 sequence (DNA): TGTGCCAGCAGCAAGGCGGACTGGCCTTACAATGAGCAGTTCTTC.

The genes are TRBV6-5 and TRBJ2-1; D is perhaps TRBD2 (5 bases). Trimming pared 2 bases from V and 3 bases from J, leaving 5 bases between. CDR1 and CDR2 from the germline V gene are MNHEY and SVGAGI. CDR3 size: 13 residues. The CDR3 DNA reads as TGTGCCAGCAGTTACACTAGCTACAATGAGCAGTTCTTC. It yields the protein CASSYTSYNEQFF.

This clonotype has more than one count but fewer than ten. The junction departs from the called germline gene at one end, perhaps through a read error. The chain has TRBV4-1 and TRBJ1-6; 7 bases are a match to TRBD1. The CDR3 length is 18 residues. Germline assignment: CDR1 MGHRA and CDR2 YSYEKL. CDR3 amino acids: CASSQDPNRDRHNSPLHF. The DNA for the CDR3 is TGTGCCAGCAGCCAAGACCCAAACCGGGACAGACATAATTCACCCCTCCACTTT.

The CDR3 DNA follows: TGTGCCAGCAGTCCCGGGGGATACAATTCACCCCTCCACTTT. Translated: CASSPGGYNSPLHF. The chain employs TRBV27 and TRBJ1-6, with D perhaps TRBD1 (5 bases). This CDR3 contains 14 residues. CDR1 MNHEY and CDR2 SMNVEV come from the germline V gene (reference sequence). The V end lost 5 bases, the J end lost 7 bases, and 12 bases lay between the germline ends.

At least ten counts were recorded for this clonotype. The V call is TRBV7-2, the J call TRBJ2-3; D call uncertain. V shed 1 base and J shed 0 bases, with 8 bases lying between them. The CDR3 is 15 residues long. Germline lookup yields CDR1 SGHTA and CDR2 FQGNSA. The CDR3 DNA follows: TGTGCCAGCAGCTTAGAGCACCCTAGCACAGATACGCAGTATTTT. Its translation: CASSLEHPSTDTQYF. The full variable domain, in which reference TRBV7-2 and TRBJ2-3 provide the parts outside the CDR3, is GAGVSQSPSNKVTEKGKDVELRCDPISGHTALYWYRQSLGQGLEFLIYFQGNSAPDKSGLPSDRFSAERTGGSVSTLTIQRTQQEDSAVYLCASSLEHPSTDTQYFGPGTRLTVL.

On this clonotype: A read error may explain this, as a much larger clone is one base away. V is TRBV7-6 and J is TRBJ2-5, with TRBD2 matching over 11 bases. Germline values: CDR1 SGHVS, CDR2 FNYEAQ. CDR3 length equals 18 residues. CDR3 amino acids: CVSSLALAGGPYQETQYF. The CDR3 region has the DNA TGTGTCAGCAGCTTAGCCCTAGCGGGGGGCCCGTACCAAGAGACCCAGTACTTC.

This clonotype was counted many times. The V call is TRBV2, the J call TRBJ2-1; TRBD2 matches at 9 bases. Germline CDR1 SNHLY, CDR2 FYNNEI. The CDR3 runs to 14 residues. J lost 3 bases, V lost 6 bases, and 3 bases had no gene match. DNA of the CDR3: TGTGCCAGCAGGATTAGCGGGAGCTACAATGAGCAGTTCTTC. Translation: CASRISGSYNEQFF.

This clonotype was picked up a small number of times. The chain employs TRBV20-1 and TRBJ2-5; possibly TRBD1 for D (6 bases). Germline V gene lookup returns CDR1 DFQATT and CDR2 SNEGSKA (reference sequence). The V and J ends lost 1 base and 0 bases respectively, with 12 bases between them. The CDR3 contains 15 residues. CDR3 in amino acids: CSARALGQYQETQYF. The CDR3 coding sequence is TGCAGTGCTAGAGCGCTAGGACAGTACCAAGAGACCCAGTACTTC.

This clonotype was picked up many times. The V call is TRBV4-1, the J call TRBJ1-1; tentative D call: TRBD1 (5 bases). Germline CDR1 MGHRA, CDR2 YSYEKL. Trimming pared 6 bases from V and 0 bases from J, leaving 11 bases between. This CDR3 has 14 residues. The CDR3 is CASSLTVMNTEAFF. As DNA, the CDR3 is TGCGCCAGCAGTTTGACAGTCATGAACACTGAAGCTTTCTTT.

This clonotype has just a few counts. The chain employs TRBV5-4 and TRBJ2-7, with D unresolved. The V gene's germline CDR1 is SGHNT and CDR2 YYREEE (reference sequence). V was pared by 5 bases and J by 2 bases, with 20 bases between. There are 16 residues in the CDR3. The CDR3 DNA reads as TGTGCCAGCAGTCAGTCCGAACACCCAGCTGCCTACGAGCAGTACTTC. Its translation is CASSQSEHPAAYEQYF.

The chain employs TRBV5-4 and TRBJ2-1, with 13 bases aligning to TRBD2. Germline V lookup: CDR1 SGHNT, CDR2 YYREEE (reference sequence). V dropped 4 bases and J dropped 8; count of bases not matched to a gene: 6. CDR3 length: 15 residues. The CDR3 region is CASSGGTSGVDEQFF. The CDR3 DNA reads TGTGCCAGCAGCGGCGGGACTAGCGGGGTGGATGAGCAGTTCTTC.

The rearrangement links TRBV20-1 to TRBJ2-7; 15 bases line up with TRBD2. The CDR3 has 17 amino acids. The ends lost 6 bases at V and 0 bases at J; junction bases unmatched: 9. Germline V gene sequence: CDR1 DFQATT, CDR2 SNEGSKA (reference sequence). The CDR3 DNA is TGCAGTGCCCCGGGACTAGCGGGGGGTGGAAGCTCCTACGAGCAGTACTTC. Translation: CSAPGLAGGGSSYEQYF.

This clonotype showed up just a few times. The chain has TRBV10-3 and TRBJ2-3; TRBD1 might be the D (6 bases). Germline CDR1 reads ENHRY; CDR2 reads SYGVKD. V lost 5 bases, J lost 6 bases, and 15 bases lay in between. The CDR3 extends over 14 amino acids. CDR3 amino acids: CAISRLTGLDTQYF. CDR3 nucleotide sequence: TGTGCCATCAGTCGCCTCACAGGGCTGGATACGCAGTATTTT.

This clonotype has only a few counts. This chain joins TRBV4-1 and TRBJ2-5; 12 bases are a match to TRBD2. After removal of 1 base from V and 1 base from J, the junction contained 7 bases not matched to a gene. This CDR3 is 18 amino acids long. Germline-derived CDR1 and CDR2 are MGHRA and YSYEKL. The CDR3 coding sequence is TGCGCCAGCAGCCAAGTATGGACTAGCGGGAAAATCCAAGAGACCCAGTACTTC. This encodes CASSQVWTSGKIQETQYF.